The entry that follows covers one T cell receptor beta chain sequence. The data belong to a study of OX40 agonist ivuxolimab in advanced cancers. Turning to the study itself: The dose of intravenous ivuxolimab that patients received every 2 weeks ranged from 0.01 to 10 mg/kg.

J was trimmed by 6 bases and V by 4 bases; bases with no gene match: 10. From germline, CDR1 is MNHEY and CDR2 SMNVEV (reference sequence). CDR3 size: 15 residues. Generated by immunoSEQ multiplex PCR, the TCRdb table keeps only in-frame clones and is missing some. The table has tens of thousands of clones, approximately 81% seen once; the top ten hold about 15%. The V gene is TRBV27, the J gene TRBJ1-2, with 8 bases lining up with TRBD1. The sequences come from CD4+ or CD8+ T cells sorted from blood, collected in a trial of the OX40 agonist ivuxolimab. This TCR was sampled from an adult with an advanced solid tumor such as melanoma, head and neck, liver or kidney cancer. The CDR3 here is CASSSNRQGWHGYTF. In DNA form, the CDR3 reads TGTGCCAGCAGTTCTAACCGACAGGGGTGGCATGGCTACACCTTC.